This T cell receptor (beta chain) was sequenced during a study of T cell changes during pregnancy in multiple sclerosis. V trimming: 4 bases; J trimming: 3 bases; junction bases outside the gene matches: 3. Germline V gene data show CDR1 as SGHNT and CDR2 as YYREEE (reference sequence). The CDR3 spans 13 residues. The table came from immunoSEQ multiplex PCR; TCRdb's copy has only in-frame clones and leaves some out. The sample contains fewer than 50,000 clones, 92% of which appear only once. This clone was picked up a small number of times. The chain links TRBV5-4 to TRBJ2-5; 7 nucleotides match TRBD1. The clonotype was recovered from a female donor with multiple sclerosis, enrolled in a pregnancy study. Sequenced here: CD4+ T cells from peripheral blood mononuclear cells, sampled in the third trimester of pregnancy. CDR3 nucleotides: TGTGCCAGCAGCCGGGACAGAAAAGAGACCCAGTACTTC. Amino acid sequence: CASSRDRKETQYF.